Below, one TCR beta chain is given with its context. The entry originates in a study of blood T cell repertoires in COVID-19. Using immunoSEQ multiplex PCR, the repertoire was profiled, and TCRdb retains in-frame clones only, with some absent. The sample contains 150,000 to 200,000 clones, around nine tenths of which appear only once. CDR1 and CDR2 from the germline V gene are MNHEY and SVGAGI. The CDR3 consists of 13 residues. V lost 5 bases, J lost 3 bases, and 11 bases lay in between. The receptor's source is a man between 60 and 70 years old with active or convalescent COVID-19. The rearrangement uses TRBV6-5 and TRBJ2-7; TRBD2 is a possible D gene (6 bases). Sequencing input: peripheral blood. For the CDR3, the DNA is TGTGCCAGCAGTCCCCAGCGGGTCTACGAGCAGTACTTC. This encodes CASSPQRVYEQYF.